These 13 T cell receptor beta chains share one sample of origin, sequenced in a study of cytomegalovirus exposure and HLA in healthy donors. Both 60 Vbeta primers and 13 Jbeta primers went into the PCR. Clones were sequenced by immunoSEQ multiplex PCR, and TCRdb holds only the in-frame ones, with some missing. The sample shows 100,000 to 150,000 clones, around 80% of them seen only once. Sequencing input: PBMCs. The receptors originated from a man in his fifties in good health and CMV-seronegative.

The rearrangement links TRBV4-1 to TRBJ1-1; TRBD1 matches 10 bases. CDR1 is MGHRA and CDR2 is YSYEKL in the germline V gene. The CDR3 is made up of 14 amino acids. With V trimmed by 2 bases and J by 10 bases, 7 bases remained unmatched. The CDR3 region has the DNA TGCGCCAGCAGCCAACCGGGACAGGGGAACGGAGCTTTCTTT. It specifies CASSQPGQGNGAFF.

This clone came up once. The CDR3 loop is CASSPAGGLNTEAFF. DNA for the CDR3: TGCGCCAGCAGTCCCGCGGGGGGCCTGAACACTGAAGCTTTCTTT. The chain uses TRBV5-1 and TRBJ1-1, with TRBD1 as a possible D gene (6 bases). Trimming stripped 5 bases from V and 0 bases from J, with 14 bases between. The CDR3 length is 15 residues. Germline assignment: CDR1 SGHRS and CDR2 YFSETQ.

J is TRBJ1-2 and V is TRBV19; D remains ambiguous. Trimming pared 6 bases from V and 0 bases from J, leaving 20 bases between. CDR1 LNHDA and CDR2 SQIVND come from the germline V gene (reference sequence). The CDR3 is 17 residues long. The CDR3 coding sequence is TGTGCCAGTAGGGTGGTCAGTGCAGGCTTGGCTAACTATGGCTACACCTTC. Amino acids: CASRVVSAGLANYGYTF. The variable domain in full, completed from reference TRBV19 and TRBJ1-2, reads DGGITQSPKYLFRKEGQNVTLSCEQNLNHDAMYWYRQDPGQGLRLIYYSQIVNDFQKGDIAEGYSVSREKKESFPLTVTSAQKNPTAFYLCASRVVSAGLANYGYTFGSGTRLTVV.

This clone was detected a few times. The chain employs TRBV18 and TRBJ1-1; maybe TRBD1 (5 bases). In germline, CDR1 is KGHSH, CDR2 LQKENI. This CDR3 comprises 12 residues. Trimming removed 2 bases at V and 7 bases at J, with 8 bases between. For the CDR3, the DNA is TGTGCCAGCTCACCAACGGACAATGAAGCTTTCTTT. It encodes CASSPTDNEAFF.

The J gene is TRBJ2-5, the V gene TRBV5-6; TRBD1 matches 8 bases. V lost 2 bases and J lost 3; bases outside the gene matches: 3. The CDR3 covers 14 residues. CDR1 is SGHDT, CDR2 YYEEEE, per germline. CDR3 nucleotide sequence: TGTGCCAGCAGCTTTCCGACAGGGGAAGAGACCCAGTACTTC. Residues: CASSFPTGEETQYF. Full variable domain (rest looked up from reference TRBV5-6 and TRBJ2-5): DAGVTQSPTHLIKTRGQQVTLRCSPKSGHDTVSWYQQALGQGPQFIFQYYEEEERQRGNFPDRFSGHQFPNYSSELNVNALLLGDSALYLCASSFPTGEETQYFGPGTRLLVL.

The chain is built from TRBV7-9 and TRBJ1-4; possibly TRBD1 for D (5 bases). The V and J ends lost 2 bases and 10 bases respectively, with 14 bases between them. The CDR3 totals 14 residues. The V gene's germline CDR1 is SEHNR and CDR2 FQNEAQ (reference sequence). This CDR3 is CASSLMGGDRKLFF. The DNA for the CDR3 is TGTGCCAGCAGCTTAATGGGGGGGGACCGAAAACTGTTTTTT.

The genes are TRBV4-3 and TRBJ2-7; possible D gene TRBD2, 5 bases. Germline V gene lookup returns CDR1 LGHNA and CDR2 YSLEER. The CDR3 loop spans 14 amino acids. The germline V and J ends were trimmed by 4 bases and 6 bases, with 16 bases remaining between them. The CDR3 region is CASSPSAVATEQYF. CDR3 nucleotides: TGCGCCAGCAGCCCCAGCGCCGTAGCGACCGAGCAGTACTTC.

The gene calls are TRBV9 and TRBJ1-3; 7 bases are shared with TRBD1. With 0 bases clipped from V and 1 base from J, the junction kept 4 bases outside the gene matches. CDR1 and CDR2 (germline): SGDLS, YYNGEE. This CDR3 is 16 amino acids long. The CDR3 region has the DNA TGTGCCAGCAGCGTAGGATCCAGGGGGTCTGGAAACACCATATATTTT. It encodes CASSVGSRGSGNTIYF. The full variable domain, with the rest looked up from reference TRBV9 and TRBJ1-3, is DSGVTQTPKHLITATGQRVTLRCSPRSGDLSVYWYQQSLDQGLQFLIQYYNGEERAKGNILERFSAQQFPDLHSELNLSSLELGDSALYFCASSVGSRGSGNTIYFGEGSWLTVV.

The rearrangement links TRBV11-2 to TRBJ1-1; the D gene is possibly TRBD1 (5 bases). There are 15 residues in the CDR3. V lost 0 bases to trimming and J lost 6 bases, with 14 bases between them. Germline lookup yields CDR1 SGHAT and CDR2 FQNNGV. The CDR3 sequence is CASSLDVTVGPEAFF. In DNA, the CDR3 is TGTGCCAGCAGCTTAGATGTGACAGTCGGGCCTGAAGCTTTCTTT.

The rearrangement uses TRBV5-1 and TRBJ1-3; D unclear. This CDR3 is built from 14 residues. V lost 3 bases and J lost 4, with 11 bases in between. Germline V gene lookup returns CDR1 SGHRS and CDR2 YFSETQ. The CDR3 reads CASSSGGPGNTIYF. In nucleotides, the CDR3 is TGCGCCAGCAGCTCAGGAGGGCCGGGAAACACCATATATTTT.

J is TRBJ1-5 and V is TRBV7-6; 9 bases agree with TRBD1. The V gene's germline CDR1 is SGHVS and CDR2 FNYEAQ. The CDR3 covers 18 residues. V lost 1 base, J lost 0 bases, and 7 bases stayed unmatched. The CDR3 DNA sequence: TGTGCCAGCAGCTTAGTCCTTGGACAGGGGTATAGCAATCAGCCCCAGCATTTT. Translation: CASSLVLGQGYSNQPQHF.

The CDR3 bases are TGTGCCAGCAGCCTGACTAGCGGGGGGTACAATGAGCAGTTCTTC. It specifies CASSLTSGGYNEQFF. The chain has TRBV11-3 and TRBJ2-1; 13 bases agree with TRBD2. CDR3 size: 15 residues. Germline V gene lookup returns CDR1 SGHNT and CDR2 YENEEA. With V trimmed by 5 bases and J by 4 bases, 2 bases remained unmatched.

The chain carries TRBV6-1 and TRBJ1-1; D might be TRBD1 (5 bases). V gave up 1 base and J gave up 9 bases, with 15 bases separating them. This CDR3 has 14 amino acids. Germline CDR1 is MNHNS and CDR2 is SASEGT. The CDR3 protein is CASSEVLGGIKAFF. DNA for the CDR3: TGTGCCAGCAGTGAAGTGTTGGGGGGAATTAAAGCTTTCTTT.